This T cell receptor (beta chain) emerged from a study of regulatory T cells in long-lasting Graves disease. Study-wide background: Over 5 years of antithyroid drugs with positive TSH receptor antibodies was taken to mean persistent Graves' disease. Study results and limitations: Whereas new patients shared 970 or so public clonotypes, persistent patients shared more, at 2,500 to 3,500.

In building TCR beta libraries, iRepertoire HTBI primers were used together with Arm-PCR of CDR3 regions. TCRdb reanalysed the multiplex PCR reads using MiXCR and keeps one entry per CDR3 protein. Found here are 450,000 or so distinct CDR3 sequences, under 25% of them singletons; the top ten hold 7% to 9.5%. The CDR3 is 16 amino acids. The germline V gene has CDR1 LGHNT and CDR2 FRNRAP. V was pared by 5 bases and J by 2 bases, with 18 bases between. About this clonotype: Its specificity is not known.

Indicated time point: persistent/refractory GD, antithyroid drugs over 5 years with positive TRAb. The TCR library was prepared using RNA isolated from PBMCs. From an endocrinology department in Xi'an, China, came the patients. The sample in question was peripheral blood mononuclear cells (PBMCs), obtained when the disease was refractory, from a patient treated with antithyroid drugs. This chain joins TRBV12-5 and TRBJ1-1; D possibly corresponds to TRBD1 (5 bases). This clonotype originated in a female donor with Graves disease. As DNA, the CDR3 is TGTGCTAGTGGTCCCCCTGACAGAATTTTCAACACTGAAGCTTTCTTT. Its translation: CASGPPDRIFNTEAFF.